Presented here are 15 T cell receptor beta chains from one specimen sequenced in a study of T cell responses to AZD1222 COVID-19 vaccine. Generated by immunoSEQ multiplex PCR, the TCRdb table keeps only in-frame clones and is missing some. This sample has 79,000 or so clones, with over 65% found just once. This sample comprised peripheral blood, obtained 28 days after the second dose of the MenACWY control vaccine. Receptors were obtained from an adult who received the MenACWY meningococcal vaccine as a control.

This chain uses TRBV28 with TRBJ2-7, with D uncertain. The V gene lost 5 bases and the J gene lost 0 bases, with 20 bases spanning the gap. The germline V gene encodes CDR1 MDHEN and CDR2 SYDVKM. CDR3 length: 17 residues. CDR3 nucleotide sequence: TGTGCCAGCAGTCGGCCTACCTCCGGTCGACGCTCCTACGAGCAGTACTTC. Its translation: CASSRPTSGRRSYEQYF.

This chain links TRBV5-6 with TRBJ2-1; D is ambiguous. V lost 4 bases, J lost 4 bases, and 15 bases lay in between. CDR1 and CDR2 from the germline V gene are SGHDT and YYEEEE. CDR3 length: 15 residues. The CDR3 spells CASSTDALDYNEQFF. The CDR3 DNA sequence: TGTGCCAGCAGCACCGACGCGCTAGATTACAATGAGCAGTTCTTC. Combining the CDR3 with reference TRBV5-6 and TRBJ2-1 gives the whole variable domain DAGVTQSPTHLIKTRGQQVTLRCSPKSGHDTVSWYQQALGQGPQFIFQYYEEEERQRGNFPDRFSGHQFPNYSSELNVNALLLGDSALYLCASSTDALDYNEQFFGPGTRLTVL.

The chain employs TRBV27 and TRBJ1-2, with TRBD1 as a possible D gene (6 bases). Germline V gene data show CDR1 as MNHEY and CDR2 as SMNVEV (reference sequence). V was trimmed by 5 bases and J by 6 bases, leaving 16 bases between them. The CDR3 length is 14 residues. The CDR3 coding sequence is TGTGCCAGCAGTCCCAGGGGATTTGGAGATGGCTACACCTTC. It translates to CASSPRGFGDGYTF.

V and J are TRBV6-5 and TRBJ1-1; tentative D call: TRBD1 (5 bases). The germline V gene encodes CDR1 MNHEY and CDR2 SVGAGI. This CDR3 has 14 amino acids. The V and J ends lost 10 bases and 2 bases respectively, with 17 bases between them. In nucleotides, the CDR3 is TGTGCCACCAGAGGGGCGGTATTCAACACTGAAGCTTTCTTT. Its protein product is CATRGAVFNTEAFF.

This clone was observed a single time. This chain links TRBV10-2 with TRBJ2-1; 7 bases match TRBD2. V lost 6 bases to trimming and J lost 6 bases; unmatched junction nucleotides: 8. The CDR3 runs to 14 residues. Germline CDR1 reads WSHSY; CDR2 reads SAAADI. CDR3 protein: CASRREGQGNEQFF. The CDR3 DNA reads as TGCGCCAGCAGGAGGGAGGGCCAGGGCAATGAGCAGTTCTTC.

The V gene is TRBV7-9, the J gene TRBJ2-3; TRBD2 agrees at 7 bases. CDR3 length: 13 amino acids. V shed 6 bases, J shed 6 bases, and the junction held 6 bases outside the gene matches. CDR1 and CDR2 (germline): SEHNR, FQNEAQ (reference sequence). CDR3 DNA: TGTGCCAGCAGTTGGACTAGTGTGGATACGCAGTATTTT. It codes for CASSWTSVDTQYF.

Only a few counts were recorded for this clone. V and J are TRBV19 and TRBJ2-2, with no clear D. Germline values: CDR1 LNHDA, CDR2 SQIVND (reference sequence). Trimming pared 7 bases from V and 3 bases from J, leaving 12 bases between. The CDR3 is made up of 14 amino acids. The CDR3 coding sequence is TGTGCCAGTAAGGACGCTGGGTACACCGGGGAGCTGTTTTTT. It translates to CASKDAGYTGELFF.

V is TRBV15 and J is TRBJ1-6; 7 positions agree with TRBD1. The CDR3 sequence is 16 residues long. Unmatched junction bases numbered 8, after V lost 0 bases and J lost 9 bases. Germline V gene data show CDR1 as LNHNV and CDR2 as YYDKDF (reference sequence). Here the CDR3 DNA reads TGTGCCACCAGCAGAGAGACAGGGATGGGGAGTTCACCCCTCCACTTT. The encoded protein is CATSRETGMGSSPLHF.

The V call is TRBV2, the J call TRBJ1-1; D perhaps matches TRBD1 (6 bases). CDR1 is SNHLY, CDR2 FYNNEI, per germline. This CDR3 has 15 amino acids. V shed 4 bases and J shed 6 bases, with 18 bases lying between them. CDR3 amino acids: CASSVAPRGDSEAFF. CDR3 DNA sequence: TGTGCCAGCAGTGTAGCCCCCAGGGGCGACTCTGAAGCTTTCTTT. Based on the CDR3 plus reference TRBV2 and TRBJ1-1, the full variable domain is EPEVTQTPSHQVTQMGQEVILRCVPISNHLYFYWYRQILGQKVEFLVSFYNNEISEKSEIFDDQFSVERPDGSNFTLKIRSTKLEDSAMYFCASSVAPRGDSEAFFGQGTRLTVV.

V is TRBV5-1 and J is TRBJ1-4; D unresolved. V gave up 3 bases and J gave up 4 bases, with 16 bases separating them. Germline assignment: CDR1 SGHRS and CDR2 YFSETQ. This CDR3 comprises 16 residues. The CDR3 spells CASSSGVSPSNEKLFF. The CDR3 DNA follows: TGCGCCAGCAGCTCGGGAGTTAGTCCAAGTAATGAAAAACTGTTTTTT.

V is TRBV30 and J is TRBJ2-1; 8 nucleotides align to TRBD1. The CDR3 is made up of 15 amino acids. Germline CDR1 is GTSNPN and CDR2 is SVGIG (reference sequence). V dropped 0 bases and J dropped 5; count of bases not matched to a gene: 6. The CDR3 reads CAWSVQPGGHNEQFF. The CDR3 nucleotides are TGTGCCTGGAGTGTACAACCAGGGGGCCACAATGAGCAGTTCTTC.

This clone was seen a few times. CDR3 protein: CASSPIRGAVLGTDTQYF. The CDR3 bases are TGTGCCAGCAGTCCTATACGGGGGGCCGTTTTGGGCACAGATACGCAGTATTTT. The V and J genes are TRBV27 and TRBJ2-3; weak D call: TRBD2 (7 bases). The ends were cut back, 5 bases at V and 1 base at J, with 22 bases in the middle. Germline V gene data show CDR1 as MNHEY and CDR2 as SMNVEV (reference sequence). CDR3 length equals 18 residues.

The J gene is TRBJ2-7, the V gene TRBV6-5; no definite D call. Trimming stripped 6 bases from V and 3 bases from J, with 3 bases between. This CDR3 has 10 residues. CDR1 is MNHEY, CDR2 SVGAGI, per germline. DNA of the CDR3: TGTGCCAGCAGGAACTACGAGCAGTACTTC. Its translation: CASRNYEQYF.

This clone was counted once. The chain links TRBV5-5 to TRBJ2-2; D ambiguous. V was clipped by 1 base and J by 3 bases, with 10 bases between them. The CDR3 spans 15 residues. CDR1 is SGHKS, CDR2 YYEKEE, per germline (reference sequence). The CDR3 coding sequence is TGTGCCAGCAGCTTGCCGGTTTTGCACACCGGGGAGCTGTTTTTT. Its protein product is CASSLPVLHTGELFF.

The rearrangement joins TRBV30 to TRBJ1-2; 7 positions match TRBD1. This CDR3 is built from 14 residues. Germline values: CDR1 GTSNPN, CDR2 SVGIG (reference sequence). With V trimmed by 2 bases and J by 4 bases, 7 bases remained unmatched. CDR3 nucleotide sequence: TGTGCCTGGAGTCCGACAGGGCGCGGCTATGGCTACACCTTC. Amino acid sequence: CAWSPTGRGYGYTF.